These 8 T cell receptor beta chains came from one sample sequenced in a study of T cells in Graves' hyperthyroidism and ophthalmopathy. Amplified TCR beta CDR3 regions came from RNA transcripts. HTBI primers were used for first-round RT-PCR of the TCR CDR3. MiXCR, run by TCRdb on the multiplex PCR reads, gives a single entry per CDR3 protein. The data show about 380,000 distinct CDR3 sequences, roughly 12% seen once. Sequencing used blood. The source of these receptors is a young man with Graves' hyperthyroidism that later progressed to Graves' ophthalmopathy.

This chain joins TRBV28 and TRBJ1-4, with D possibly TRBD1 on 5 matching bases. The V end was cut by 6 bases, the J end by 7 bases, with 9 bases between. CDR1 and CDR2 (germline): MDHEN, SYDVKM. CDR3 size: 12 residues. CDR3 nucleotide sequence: TGTGCCAGCAGCCGGGGACGTGAAAAACTGTTTTTT. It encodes CASSRGREKLFF.

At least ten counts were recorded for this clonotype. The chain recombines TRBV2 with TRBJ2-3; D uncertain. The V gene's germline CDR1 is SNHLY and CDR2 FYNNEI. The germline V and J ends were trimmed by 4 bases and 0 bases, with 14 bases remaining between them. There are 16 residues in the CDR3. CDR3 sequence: CASSGRPEISTDTQYF. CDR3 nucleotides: TGTGCCAGCAGTGGCCGGCCAGAAATAAGCACAGATACGCAGTATTTT.

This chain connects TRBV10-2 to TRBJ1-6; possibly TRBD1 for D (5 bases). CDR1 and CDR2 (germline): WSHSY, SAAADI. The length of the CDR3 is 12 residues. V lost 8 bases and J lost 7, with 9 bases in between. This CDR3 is CASSRQNSPLHF. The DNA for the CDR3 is TGCGCCAGCTCCCGACAGAATTCACCCCTCCACTTT.

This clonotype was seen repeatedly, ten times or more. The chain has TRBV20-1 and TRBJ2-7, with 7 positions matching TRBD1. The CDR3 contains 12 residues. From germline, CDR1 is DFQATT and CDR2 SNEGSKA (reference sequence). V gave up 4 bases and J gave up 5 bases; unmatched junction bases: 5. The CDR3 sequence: CSAIRQGDEQYF. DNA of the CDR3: TGCAGTGCTATCCGACAGGGCGACGAGCAGTACTTC.

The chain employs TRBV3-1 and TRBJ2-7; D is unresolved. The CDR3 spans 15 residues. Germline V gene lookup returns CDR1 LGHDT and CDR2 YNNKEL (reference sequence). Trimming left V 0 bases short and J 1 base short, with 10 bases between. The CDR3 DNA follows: TGTGCCAGCAGCCAAGACTATGGCGGATCCTACGAGCAGTACTTC. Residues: CASSQDYGGSYEQYF.

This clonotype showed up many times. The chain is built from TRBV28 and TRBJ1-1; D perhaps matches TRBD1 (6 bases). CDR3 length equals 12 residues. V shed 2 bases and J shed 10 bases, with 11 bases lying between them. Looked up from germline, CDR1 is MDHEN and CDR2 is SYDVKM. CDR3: CASSLDRGGAFF. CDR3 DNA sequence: TGTGCCAGCAGTTTAGATCGAGGGGGAGCTTTCTTT.

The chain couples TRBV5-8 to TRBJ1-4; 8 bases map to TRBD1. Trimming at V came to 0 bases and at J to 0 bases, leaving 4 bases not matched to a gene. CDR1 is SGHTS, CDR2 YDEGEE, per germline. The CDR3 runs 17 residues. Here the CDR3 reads CASSLGTGHPTNEKLFF. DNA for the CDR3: TGTGCCAGCAGCTTGGGGACAGGGCACCCAACTAATGAAAAACTGTTTTTT.

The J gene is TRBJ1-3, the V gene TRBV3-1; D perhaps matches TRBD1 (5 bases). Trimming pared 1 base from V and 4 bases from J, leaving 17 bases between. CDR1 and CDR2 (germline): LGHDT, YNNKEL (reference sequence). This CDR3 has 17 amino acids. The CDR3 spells CASSQGGDAYLGNTIYF. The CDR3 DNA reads TGTGCCAGCAGCCAAGGGGGGGACGCCTACCTCGGAAACACCATATATTTT.